A selection of T cell receptor beta chains follows, all from one sample in a study of blood T cell repertoires in COVID-19. Measured with immunoSEQ multiplex PCR; TCRdb has only the in-frame clones, and not every one. Among some 80,000 clones listed, around 83% were seen once. Material for sequencing was peripheral blood. These receptors were obtained from a man aged 45-65 years with acute or convalescent COVID-19. Both conserved end residues are part of each CDR3. A D gene is named only where the DNA matches it firmly. Size is stated for part of the rows, as once, few or many counts, or as a class when the clone is expanded.

CASSPGADTQYF	TGTGCCAGCAGTCCCGGGGCAGATACGCAGTATTTT	TRBV6-2/TRBV6-3	TRBJ2-3	NA	NA	12
CASSSGTGGEQYF	TGTGCCAGCAGCTCCGGGACAGGGGGTGAGCAGTACTTC	TRBV7-6	TRBJ2-7	TRBD1	NA	13
CACRPGDEKLFF	TGTGCATGTCGCCCAGGGGACGAAAAACTGTTTTTT	TRBV30	TRBJ1-4	NA	NA	12
CATSPRQGVYEQYF	TGTGCCACCAGCCCCCGACAGGGGGTCTACGAGCAGTACTTC	TRBV15	TRBJ2-7	TRBD1	NA	14
CASSLAQRGGPDTQYF	TGTGCCAGCAGCTTAGCGCAGCGGGGGGGCCCCGATACGCAGTATTTT	TRBV7-2	TRBJ2-3	TRBD2	NA	16
CASSIEGTNRETQYF	TGTGCCAGTAGTATAGAAGGGACTAACCGGGAGACCCAGTACTTC	TRBV19	TRBJ2-5	TRBD2	NA	15
CASSQVGRFDF	TGTGCCAGCAGCCAAGTCGGGAGGTTTGACTTC	TRBV14	TRBJ2-7	TRBD2	NA	11
CASSFRGLLFF	TGTGCCAGCAGCTTCAGGGGGCTACTGTTTTTT	TRBV11-2	TRBJ1-4	TRBD1	NA	11
CAWSLGAGNYGYTF	TGTGCCTGGAGCTTAGGGGCAGGGAACTATGGCTACACCTTC	TRBV30	TRBJ1-2	NA	few	14
CASSVQGINTEAFF	TGCGCCAGCAGCGTACAGGGTATTAACACTGAAGCTTTCTTT	TRBV5-1	TRBJ1-1	NA	NA	14
CASSGRDRDTEAFF	TGCGCCAGCAGCGGACGGGACAGGGACACTGAAGCTTTCTTT	TRBV5-1	TRBJ1-1	TRBD1	NA	14
CASSYPVGLAGEQYF	TGTGCCAGCAGTTACCCGGTTGGACTAGCCGGCGAGCAGTACTTC	TRBV6-2/TRBV6-3	TRBJ2-7	TRBD2	few	15
CASSLSQGTEAFF	TGTGCCAGCAGCTTATCACAGGGCACTGAAGCTTTCTTT	TRBV11-2	TRBJ1-1	NA	NA	13
CASSLSFETQYF	TGTGCCAGCAGCTTATCTTTTGAGACCCAGTACTTC	TRBV7-2	TRBJ2-5	NA	NA	12
CSVGDNNQPQHF	TGCAGCGTTGGGGACAACAATCAGCCCCAGCATTTT	TRBV29-1	TRBJ1-5	NA	NA	12
CASSLGAGVIYNEQFF	TGTGCCAGCAGCTTAGGCGCGGGAGTAATTTACAATGAGCAGTTCTTC	TRBV13	TRBJ2-1	TRBD2	NA	16
CASSVVAGGMDTQYF	TGTGCCAGCAGCGTAGTAGCGGGAGGGATGGATACGCAGTATTTT	TRBV9	TRBJ2-3	TRBD2	NA	15